The clone carrying this TCR beta chain was detected many times. Its target is unknown. Primers used in a second PCR of roughly 7 to 11 cycles were a sample-barcoded 5' primer and a J-beta primer mix. TCRdb itself ran the 5' RACE reads through MiXCR, one entry per CDR3 protein. The sample holds 800,000 or so distinct CDR3 sequences, about 47% seen once. The entry originates in a study of blood T cells in healthy people across ages. Regarding the study as a whole: Estimates of diversity drawn from one million T cells were considered underestimates. Significant beta diversity loss was already apparent by age approximately 42, declining roughly linearly. Without sorted subsets, naive and antigen-experienced compartments could not be conclusively compared.

The sample providers were healthy Caucasian people from Russia, aged about 6 to 90. Looked up from germline, CDR1 is DFQATT and CDR2 is SNEGSKA (reference sequence). CDR3 size: 14 residues. The V and J ends lost 7 bases and 2 bases, in that order; junction bases with no gene match: 9. The V call is TRBV20-1, the J call TRBJ2-5, with TRBD2 matching over 8 bases. Material: blood. The sequence came from a man older than 75 in good health. In DNA, the CDR3 is TGCAGTGGGTTGATAGCGGGATATCAAGAGACCCAGTACTTC. The encoded protein is CSGLIAGYQETQYF.